These T cell receptor beta chains were read from a single sample in a study of blood T cell repertoires in COVID-19. Measured with immunoSEQ multiplex PCR; TCRdb has only the in-frame clones, and not every one. Seen here are under 250,000 clones, approximately 80% observed once, and the top ten hold 4.3%. The material sequenced was PBMCs or T cells enriched from blood (not recorded which). All receptors derive from a young man with acute COVID-19. Both conserved end residues are part of each CDR3. The D gene is left open where the match is weak. Expanded clones get a size class; other rows say once, few or many, or leave the size out.

CDR3nt: TGTGCCAGCAGTTTAAGGACAGGGCACGAGCAGTACTTC; CDR3aa: CASSLRTGHEQYF; j_gene: TRBJ2-7; v_gene: TRBV27; d_gene: TRBD1; abundance: once
CDR3nt: TGTGCCAGCAGCGTAGAAGGACAGAGGAACACTGAAGCTTTCTTT; CDR3aa: CASSVEGQRNTEAFF; j_gene: TRBJ1-1; v_gene: TRBV9; d_gene: .; abundance: once
CDR3nt: TGTGCCAGTAGTCCCGGGGAAGGGCGAGTCGAAAAACTGTTTTTT; CDR3aa: CASSPGEGRVEKLFF; j_gene: TRBJ1-4; v_gene: TRBV19; d_gene: .; abundance: .
CDR3nt: TGTGCCAGCAGCCTACGGGGGATAGGGAACACTGAAGCTTTCTTT; CDR3aa: CASSLRGIGNTEAFF; j_gene: TRBJ1-1; v_gene: TRBV7-3; d_gene: .; abundance: .
CDR3nt: TGCGCCAGCAGCCCTGGACAGGGGGCAACCACCTACGAGCAGTACTTC; CDR3aa: CASSPGQGATTYEQYF; j_gene: TRBJ2-7; v_gene: TRBV5-1; d_gene: TRBD1; abundance: .
CDR3nt: TGTGCCAGCAGCGGAAATCTCGGGACAGGGTCGAGCTCACCCCTCCACTTT; CDR3aa: CASSGNLGTGSSSPLHF; j_gene: TRBJ1-6; v_gene: TRBV9; d_gene: TRBD1; abundance: .
CDR3nt: TGCGCCAGCAGCGTAGCGGGGGCTGGGAACAATGAGCAGTTCTTC; CDR3aa: CASSVAGAGNNEQFF; j_gene: TRBJ2-1; v_gene: TRBV5-1; d_gene: TRBD2; abundance: .
CDR3nt: TGCAGTGCATGGACAGGGTATGGCTACACCTTC; CDR3aa: CSAWTGYGYTF; j_gene: TRBJ1-2; v_gene: TRBV20-1; d_gene: TRBD1; abundance: .
CDR3nt: TGTGCCAGCAGCTTCCCGGGACAGGGAATACCAGATACGCAGTATTTT; CDR3aa: CASSFPGQGIPDTQYF; j_gene: TRBJ2-3; v_gene: TRBV5-4; d_gene: TRBD1; abundance: .
CDR3nt: TGTGCCAGCAGAGCACAGGTTTCGACTGAAAAACTGTTTTTT; CDR3aa: CASRAQVSTEKLFF; j_gene: TRBJ1-4; v_gene: TRBV5-6; d_gene: .; abundance: few
CDR3nt: TGCAGCGTTCCTGACAGGGCTTATGGCTACACCTTC; CDR3aa: CSVPDRAYGYTF; j_gene: TRBJ1-2; v_gene: TRBV29-1; d_gene: TRBD1; abundance: .
CDR3nt: TGTGCCAGCTCCCTTTTTGACACCTCCTCTGGAAACACCATATATTTT; CDR3aa: CASSLFDTSSGNTIYF; j_gene: TRBJ1-3; v_gene: TRBV18; d_gene: .; abundance: .
CDR3nt: TGCGCCAGCAGCCAGACACTAGCGGGGGGGCCCGATACGCAGTATTTT; CDR3aa: CASSQTLAGGPDTQYF; j_gene: TRBJ2-3; v_gene: TRBV4-1; d_gene: TRBD2; abundance: .
CDR3nt: TGTGCCAGCAGCCAGGACTCAGATGGCTACACCTTC; CDR3aa: CASSQDSDGYTF; j_gene: TRBJ1-2; v_gene: TRBV7-9; d_gene: .; abundance: .
CDR3nt: TGTGCCACTAAACAGGAAAACACCGGGGAGCTGTTTTTT; CDR3aa: CATKQENTGELFF; j_gene: TRBJ2-2; v_gene: TRBV11-2; d_gene: .; abundance: .
CDR3nt: TGCGCCAGCAGCTCACGGGGGGAGAGCACAGATACGCAGTATTTT; CDR3aa: CASSSRGESTDTQYF; j_gene: TRBJ2-3; v_gene: TRBV5-1; d_gene: TRBD2; abundance: .
CDR3nt: TGTGCCAGCAGCTCAGGACAGCGACTTGCAACTAATGAAAAACTGTTTTTT; CDR3aa: CASSSGQRLATNEKLFF; j_gene: TRBJ1-4; v_gene: TRBV5-4; d_gene: .; abundance: .
CDR3nt: TGTGCCAGCAGCCTTTTAACCGGACAGGGATCGAACACTGAAGCTTTCTTT; CDR3aa: CASSLLTGQGSNTEAFF; j_gene: TRBJ1-1; v_gene: TRBV3-1/TRBV3-2; d_gene: TRBD1; abundance: .
CDR3nt: TGTGCCTGGAGCGCCAGGGGGAGGAACACTGAAGCTTTCTTT; CDR3aa: CAWSARGRNTEAFF; j_gene: TRBJ1-1; v_gene: TRBV30; d_gene: TRBD1; abundance: .
CDR3nt: TGTGCCAGCAGCCAGGTAGCAACTAATGAAAAACTGTTTTTT; CDR3aa: CASSQVATNEKLFF; j_gene: TRBJ1-4; v_gene: TRBV3-1/TRBV3-2; d_gene: .; abundance: few
CDR3nt: TGTGCCAGCAGTCCTACACTTACCCTTATCGAGGACTATGGCTACACCTTC; CDR3aa: CASSPTLTLIEDYGYTF; j_gene: TRBJ1-2; v_gene: TRBV27; d_gene: .; abundance: .
CDR3nt: TGTGCCAGCAGCGCATCCGGGACAGGGTTCGCTGAAGCTTTCTTT; CDR3aa: CASSASGTGFAEAFF; j_gene: TRBJ1-1; v_gene: TRBV9; d_gene: TRBD1; abundance: .
CDR3nt: TGTGCCAGCAGAGCCGGGACAGTAATCTCTGGGGCCAACGTCCTGACTTTC; CDR3aa: CASRAGTVISGANVLTF; j_gene: TRBJ2-6; v_gene: TRBV5-6; d_gene: TRBD1; abundance: .
CDR3nt: TGTGCCAGCAGTTACGCTAGCGGGGGTACTACAGATACGCAGTATTTT; CDR3aa: CASSYASGGTTDTQYF; j_gene: TRBJ2-3; v_gene: TRBV6-5; d_gene: TRBD2; abundance: .
CDR3nt: TGTGCCAGCAGTTGGGGGACAGCTAACTATGGCTACACCTTC; CDR3aa: CASSWGTANYGYTF; j_gene: TRBJ1-2; v_gene: TRBV6-5; d_gene: TRBD1; abundance: .
CDR3nt: TGTGCCAGCAGCTTAGGGGGACAGATCTACGAGCAGTACTTC; CDR3aa: CASSLGGQIYEQYF; j_gene: TRBJ2-7; v_gene: TRBV7-9; d_gene: TRBD1; abundance: .
CDR3nt: TGCGCCAGCAGCTTGGGCGGACAGGGGGACTACACCTTC; CDR3aa: CASSLGGQGDYTF; j_gene: TRBJ1-2; v_gene: TRBV5-1; d_gene: TRBD1; abundance: few
CDR3nt: TGTGCCAGCAGCCATACGGGACAGGTCACAGATACGCAGTATTTT; CDR3aa: CASSHTGQVTDTQYF; j_gene: TRBJ2-3; v_gene: TRBV4-2; d_gene: TRBD1; abundance: .
CDR3nt: TGTGCCAGCAGTGAACAGGTAGAGACCTACGAGCAGTACTTC; CDR3aa: CASSEQVETYEQYF; j_gene: TRBJ2-7; v_gene: TRBV6-1; d_gene: .; abundance: .
CDR3nt: TGTGCCAGCTGGGAACCGAACAGGGGGCAGAACACTGAAGCTTTCTTT; CDR3aa: CASWEPNRGQNTEAFF; j_gene: TRBJ1-1; v_gene: TRBV27; d_gene: TRBD1; abundance: .
CDR3nt: TGTGCCAGCAGCTTTGGGACTCAAAAAGACACGCAGTATTTT; CDR3aa: CASSFGTQKDTQYF; j_gene: TRBJ2-3; v_gene: TRBV9; d_gene: .; abundance: few
CDR3nt: TGTGCCACGAGAAGCGGCGGGGAGCTGTTTTTT; CDR3aa: CATRSGGELFF; j_gene: TRBJ2-2; v_gene: TRBV19; d_gene: .; abundance: .
CDR3nt: TGTGCCAGCAGTGTCGAGATTTATGGCTACACCTTC; CDR3aa: CASSVEIYGYTF; j_gene: TRBJ1-2; v_gene: TRBV25-1; d_gene: .; abundance: .
CDR3nt: TGTGCCAGCAGCTCTTCCGGGACAGGGTCTAACGGCTACACCTTC; CDR3aa: CASSSSGTGSNGYTF; j_gene: TRBJ1-2; v_gene: TRBV5-5; d_gene: TRBD1; abundance: .
CDR3nt: TGTGCCAGCAGCTTAGGGACAGCAGAAAAACTGTTTTTT; CDR3aa: CASSLGTAEKLFF; j_gene: TRBJ1-4; v_gene: TRBV7-9; d_gene: .; abundance: once